Presented here are 3 T cell receptor beta chains from one specimen sequenced in a study of cytomegalovirus exposure and HLA in healthy donors (dated by TCRdb to 2016 to 2017). Libraries came from the immunoSEQ multiplex PCR assay. A mixture of 60 forward primers for TCR Vbeta segments and 13 reverse primers for TCR Jbeta segments was used in the multiplex PCR. Here the immuneACCESS table is served through TCRdb, limited to in-frame sequences with V and J called. Missing clones are a known gap in these copies; in checked studies unresolved V genes cover under half, and the rest lacks a known reason. For this sample the table gives about 120,000 clones, of which roughly 15% were detected only once. The ten most abundant clones make up less than 3.5% of the sample. Sequenced input: PBMCs. These receptors originate from a female donor in good health and CMV-seropositive.

This chain links TRBV5-1 with TRBJ2-1; 9 bases line up with TRBD2. The CDR3 totals 15 residues. The germline V gene encodes CDR1 SGHRS and CDR2 YFSETQ. With 4 bases clipped from V and 7 bases from J, the junction kept 9 bases outside the gene matches. Here the CDR3 reads CASSPSLGLANEQFF. The CDR3 nucleotides read TGCGCCAGCAGCCCCTCTTTAGGACTAGCGAATGAGCAGTTCTTC.

This clone was seen more than once but under ten times. The rearrangement links TRBV5-1 to TRBJ2-7, with 7 positions matching TRBD2. V shed 4 bases and J 3 bases; nucleotides not matched to a gene: 13. The CDR3 totals 16 residues. Germline V gene sequence: CDR1 SGHRS, CDR2 YFSETQ. The CDR3 here is CASSPGGGSSNYEQYF. CDR3 nucleotide sequence: TGCGCCAGCAGCCCGGGCGGCGGGAGTTCCAACTACGAGCAGTACTTC.

This clone occurred a few times. The chain carries TRBV5-1 and TRBJ2-5; maybe TRBD2 (5 bases). The germline V and J ends were trimmed by 0 bases and 5 bases, with 17 bases remaining between them. The CDR3 has 16 residues. In germline, CDR1 is SGHRS, CDR2 YFSETQ. The CDR3 DNA follows: TGCGCCAGCAGCTTGGCGGGCCCGAACCCGGGGGAGACCCAGTACTTC. It is translated as CASSLAGPNPGETQYF.